This T cell receptor beta chain was recovered during a study of T-cell reconstitution after alpha-beta-depleted transplantation in children. This sample's TCRbeta library carried unique molecular identifier barcodes. A single record per CDR3 protein comes from TCRdb applying MiXCR to the PCR reads. This table holds hundreds of thousands of distinct CDR3 sequences, roughly 7.8% found once. General observations from the study: A year had passed since transplant, and T-cell counts and diversity by then came mostly from newly produced T cells.

This clonotype was seen repeatedly, ten times or more. Antigen: not known. There are 17 residues in the CDR3. V lost 5 bases to trimming and J lost 4 bases; unmatched junction nucleotides: 16. CDR1 is MNHNS and CDR2 is SASEGT in the germline V gene. The V and J genes are TRBV6-1 and TRBJ2-7; 8 nucleotides line up with TRBD1. The sample in question was peripheral blood, obtained 360 days after TCRalphabeta/CD19-depleted stem cell transplant. The sequence derives from a female patient under 10 years old who had a stem cell transplant for Fanconi anemia, so the T cells may come from the graft donor. The CDR3 bases are TGTGCCAGCAGTCAACCTTCCGGGACAGGTCCGCCGTACGAGCAGTACTTC. Its translation is CASSQPSGTGPPYEQYF.